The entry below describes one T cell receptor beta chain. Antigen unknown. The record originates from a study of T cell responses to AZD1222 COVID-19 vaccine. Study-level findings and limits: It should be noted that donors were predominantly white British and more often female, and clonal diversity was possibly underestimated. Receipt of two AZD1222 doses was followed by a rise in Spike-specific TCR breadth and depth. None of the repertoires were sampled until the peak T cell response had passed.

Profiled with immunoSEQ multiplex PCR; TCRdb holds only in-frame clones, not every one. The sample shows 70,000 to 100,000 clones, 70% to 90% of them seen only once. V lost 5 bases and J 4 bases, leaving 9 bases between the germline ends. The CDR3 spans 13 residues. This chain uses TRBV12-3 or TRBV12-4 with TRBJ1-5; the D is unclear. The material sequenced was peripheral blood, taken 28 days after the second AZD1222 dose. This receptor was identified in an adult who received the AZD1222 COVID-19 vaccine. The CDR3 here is CASSLTDNQPQHF. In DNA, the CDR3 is TGTGCCAGCAGTCTCACTGATAATCAGCCCCAGCATTTT.